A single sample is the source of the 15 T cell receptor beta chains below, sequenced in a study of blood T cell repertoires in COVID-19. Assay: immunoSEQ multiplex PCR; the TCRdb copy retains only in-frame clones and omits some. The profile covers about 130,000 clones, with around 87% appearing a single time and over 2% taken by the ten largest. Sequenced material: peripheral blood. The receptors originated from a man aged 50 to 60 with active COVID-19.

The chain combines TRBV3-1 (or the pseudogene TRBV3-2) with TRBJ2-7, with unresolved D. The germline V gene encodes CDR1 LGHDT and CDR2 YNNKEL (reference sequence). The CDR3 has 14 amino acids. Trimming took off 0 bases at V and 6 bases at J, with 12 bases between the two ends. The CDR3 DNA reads TGTGCCAGCAGCCAAGAGATGAGGAACGGCGAGCAGTACTTC. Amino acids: CASSQEMRNGEQYF.

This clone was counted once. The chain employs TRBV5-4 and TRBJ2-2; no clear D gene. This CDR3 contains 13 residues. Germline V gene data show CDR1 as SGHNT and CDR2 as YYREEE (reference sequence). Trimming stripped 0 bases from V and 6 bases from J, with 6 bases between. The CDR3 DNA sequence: TGTGCCAGCAGCTTGGCGATAGCCGGGGAGCTGTTTTTT. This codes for CASSLAIAGELFF.

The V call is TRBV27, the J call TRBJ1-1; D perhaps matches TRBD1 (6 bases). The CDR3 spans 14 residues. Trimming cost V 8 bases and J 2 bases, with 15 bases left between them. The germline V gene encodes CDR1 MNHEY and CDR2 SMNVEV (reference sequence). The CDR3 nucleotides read TGTGCCAGCCTCCCGACAGGAAGCAACACTGAAGCTTTCTTT. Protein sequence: CASLPTGSNTEAFF.

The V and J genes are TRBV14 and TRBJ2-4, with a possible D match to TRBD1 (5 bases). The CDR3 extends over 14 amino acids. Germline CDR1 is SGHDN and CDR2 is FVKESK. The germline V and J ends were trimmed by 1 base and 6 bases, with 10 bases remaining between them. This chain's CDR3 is CASSQASGSNIQYF. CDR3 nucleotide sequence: TGTGCCAGCAGCCAAGCCTCAGGGTCAAACATTCAGTACTTC.

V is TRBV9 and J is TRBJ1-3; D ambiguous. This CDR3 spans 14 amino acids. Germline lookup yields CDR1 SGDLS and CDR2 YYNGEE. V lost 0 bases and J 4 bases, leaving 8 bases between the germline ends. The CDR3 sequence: CASSVDFPGNTIYF. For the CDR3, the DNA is TGTGCCAGCAGCGTAGATTTCCCGGGAAACACCATATATTTT.

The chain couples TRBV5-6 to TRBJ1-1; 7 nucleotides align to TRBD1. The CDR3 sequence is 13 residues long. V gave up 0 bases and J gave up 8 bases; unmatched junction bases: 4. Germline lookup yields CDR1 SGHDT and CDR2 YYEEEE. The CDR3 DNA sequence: TGTGCCAGCAGCTTGGTCGGGACAGACGAAGCTTTCTTT. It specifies CASSLVGTDEAFF.

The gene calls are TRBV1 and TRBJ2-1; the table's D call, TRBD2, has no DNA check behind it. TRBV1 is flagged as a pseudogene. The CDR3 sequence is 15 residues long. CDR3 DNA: TGCACCAGCAGCCAAACCCAGCGGGGATACAATGAGCAGTTCTTC. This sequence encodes CTSSQTQRGYNEQFF.

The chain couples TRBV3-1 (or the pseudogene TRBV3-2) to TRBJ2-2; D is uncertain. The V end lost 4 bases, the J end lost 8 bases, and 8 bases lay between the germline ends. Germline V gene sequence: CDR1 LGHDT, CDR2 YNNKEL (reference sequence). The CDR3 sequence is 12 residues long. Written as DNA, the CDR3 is TGTGCCAGCAGCCTCCTATGGGGGGAGCTGTTTTTT. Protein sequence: CASSLLWGELFF.

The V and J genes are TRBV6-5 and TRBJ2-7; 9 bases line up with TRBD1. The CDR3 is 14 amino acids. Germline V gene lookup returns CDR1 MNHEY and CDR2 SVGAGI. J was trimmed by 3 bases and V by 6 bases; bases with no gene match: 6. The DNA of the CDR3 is TGTGCCAGCAGCTTACAGGGGGCCGACTACGAGCAGTACTTC. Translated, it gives CASSLQGADYEQYF.

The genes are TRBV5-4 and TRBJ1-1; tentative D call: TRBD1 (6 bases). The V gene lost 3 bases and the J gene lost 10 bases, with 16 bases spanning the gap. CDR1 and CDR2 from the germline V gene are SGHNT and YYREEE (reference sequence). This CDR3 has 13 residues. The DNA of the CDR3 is TGTGCCAGCAGCTACGACAGGAATGAGGGAGCTTTCTTT. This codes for CASSYDRNEGAFF.

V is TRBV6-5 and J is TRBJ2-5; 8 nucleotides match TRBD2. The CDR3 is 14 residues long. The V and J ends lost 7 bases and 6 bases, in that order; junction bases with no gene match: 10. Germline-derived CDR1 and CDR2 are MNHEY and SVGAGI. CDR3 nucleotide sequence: TGTGCCAGCACTATTGGCGGGGGGCAGAAGACCCAGTACTTC. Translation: CASTIGGGQKTQYF.

DNA of the CDR3: TGTGCCAGCAGCGGGGCTTACAGGGTTTTTGAAGCTTTCTTT. This gives the protein CASSGAYRVFEAFF. This chain uses TRBV11-2 with TRBJ1-1, with D perhaps TRBD1 (6 bases). The CDR3 length is 14 residues. Germline V CDR1 and CDR2: SGHAT, FQNNGV. V was shortened by 5 bases and J by 7 bases, with 17 bases between the two germline ends.

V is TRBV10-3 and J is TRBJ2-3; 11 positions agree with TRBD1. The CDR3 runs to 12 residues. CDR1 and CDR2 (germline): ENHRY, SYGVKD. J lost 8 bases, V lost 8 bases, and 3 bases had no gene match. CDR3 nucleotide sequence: TGTGCCATCGGGACAGGGGGGGCTACGCAGTATTTT. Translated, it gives CAIGTGGATQYF.

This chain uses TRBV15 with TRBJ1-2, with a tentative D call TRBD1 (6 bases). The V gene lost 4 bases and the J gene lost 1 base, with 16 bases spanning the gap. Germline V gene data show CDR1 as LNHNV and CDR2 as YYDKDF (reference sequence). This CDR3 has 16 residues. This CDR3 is CATSTPGGGHNYGYTF. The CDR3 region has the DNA TGTGCCACCAGCACCCCCGGGGGGGGACATAACTATGGCTACACCTTC.

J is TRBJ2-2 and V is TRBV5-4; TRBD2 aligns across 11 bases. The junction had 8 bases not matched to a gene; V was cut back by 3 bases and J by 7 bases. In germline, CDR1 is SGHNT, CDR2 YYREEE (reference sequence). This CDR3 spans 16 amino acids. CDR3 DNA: TGTGCCAGCAGCTCGCAGACTAGCGGGGAGGTCGGGGAGCTGTTTTTT. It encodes CASSSQTSGEVGELFF. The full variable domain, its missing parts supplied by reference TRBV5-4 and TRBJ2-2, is ETGVTQSPTHLIKTRGQQVTLRCSSQSGHNTVSWYQQALGQGPQFIFQYYREEENGRGNFPPRFSGLQFPNYSSELNVNALELDDSALYLCASSSQTSGEVGELFFGEGSRLTVL.